This TCR beta chain was found in a study of blood T cell repertoires in COVID-19. The CDR3 has 17 residues. Germline CDR1 and CDR2: MGHRA and YSYEKL. V gave up 2 bases and J gave up 1 base; unmatched junction bases: 7. Profiling relied on immunoSEQ multiplex PCR, and the TCRdb table lists in-frame clones only, not all of them. This sample has approximately 450,000 clones, with 85% to 90% found just once. Material: PBMCs or T cells enriched from blood (not recorded which). The gene calls are TRBV4-1 and TRBJ1-5; TRBD1 matches at 8 bases. The TCR originated in a man between 25 and 39 years old who had recovered from COVID-19. CDR3 sequence: CASSQSPTGASNQPQHF. The DNA of the CDR3 is TGCGCCAGCAGCCAATCTCCGACAGGGGCCAGCAATCAGCCCCAGCATTTT.